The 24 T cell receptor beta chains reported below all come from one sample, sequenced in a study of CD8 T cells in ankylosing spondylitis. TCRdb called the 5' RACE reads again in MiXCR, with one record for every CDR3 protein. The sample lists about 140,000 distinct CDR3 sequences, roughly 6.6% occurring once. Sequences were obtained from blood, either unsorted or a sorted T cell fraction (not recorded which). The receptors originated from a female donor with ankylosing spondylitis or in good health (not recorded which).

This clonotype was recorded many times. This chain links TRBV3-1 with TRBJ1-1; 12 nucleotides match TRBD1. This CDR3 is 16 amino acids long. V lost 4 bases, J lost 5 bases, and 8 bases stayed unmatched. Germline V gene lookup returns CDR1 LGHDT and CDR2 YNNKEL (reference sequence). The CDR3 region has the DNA TGTGCCAGCAGCCCTGGGACAGGGGGCGCGAGAACTGAAGCTTTCTTT. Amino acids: CASSPGTGGARTEAFF.

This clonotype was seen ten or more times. Here the CDR3 reads CASSVDGAGSYNEQFF. The CDR3 nucleotides are TGTGCCAGCAGCGTAGACGGGGCCGGCTCCTACAATGAGCAGTTCTTC. The rearrangement links TRBV9 to TRBJ2-1, with D possibly called TRBD1 or TRBD2 (5 bases each). The CDR3 spans 16 residues. Between the trimmed V and J ends, which lost 0 bases and 0 bases, there was a span of 10 bases. From germline, CDR1 is SGDLS and CDR2 YYNGEE.

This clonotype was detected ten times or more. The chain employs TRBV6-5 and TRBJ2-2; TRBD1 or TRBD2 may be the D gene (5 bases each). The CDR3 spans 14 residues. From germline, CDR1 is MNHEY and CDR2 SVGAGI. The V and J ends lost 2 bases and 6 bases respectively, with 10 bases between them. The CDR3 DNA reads TGTGCCAGCAGTTACGACCGAGGGGCCGGGGAGCTGTTTTTT. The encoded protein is CASSYDRGAGELFF.

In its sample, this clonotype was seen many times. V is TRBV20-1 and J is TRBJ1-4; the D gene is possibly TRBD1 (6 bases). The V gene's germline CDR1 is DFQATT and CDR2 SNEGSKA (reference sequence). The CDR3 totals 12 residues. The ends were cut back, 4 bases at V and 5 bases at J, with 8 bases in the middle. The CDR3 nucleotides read TGCAGTGCTACAGGGGCAAATGAAAAACTGTTTTTT. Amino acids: CSATGANEKLFF.

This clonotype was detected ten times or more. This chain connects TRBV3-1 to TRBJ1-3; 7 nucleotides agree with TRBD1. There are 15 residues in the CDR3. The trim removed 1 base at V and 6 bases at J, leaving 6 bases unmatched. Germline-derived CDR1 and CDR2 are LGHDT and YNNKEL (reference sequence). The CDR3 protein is CASSQGQGRTNTIYF. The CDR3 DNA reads TGTGCCAGCAGCCAAGGACAGGGTAGAACAAACACCATATATTTT. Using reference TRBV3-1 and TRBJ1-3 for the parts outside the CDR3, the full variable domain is DTAVSQTPKYLVTQMGNDKSIKCEQNLGHDTMYWYKQDSKKFLKIMFSYNNKELIINETVPNRFSPKSPDKAHLNLHINSLELGDSAVYFCASSQGQGRTNTIYFGEGSWLTVV.

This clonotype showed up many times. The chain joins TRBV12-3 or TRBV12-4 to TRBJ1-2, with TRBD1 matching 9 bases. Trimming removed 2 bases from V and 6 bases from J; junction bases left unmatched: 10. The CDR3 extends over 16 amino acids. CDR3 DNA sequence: TGTGCCAGCAGTTTAAGGAAGGGACAGGGTTGGGATGGCTACACCTTC. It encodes CASSLRKGQGWDGYTF.

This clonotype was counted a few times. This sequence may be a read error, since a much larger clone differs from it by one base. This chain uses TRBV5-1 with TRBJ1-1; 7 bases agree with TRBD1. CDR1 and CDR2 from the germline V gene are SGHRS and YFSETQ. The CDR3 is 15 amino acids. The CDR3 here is CVSSREQGTSTEAFF. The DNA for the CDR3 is TGCGTCAGCAGTAGAGAACAGGGGACCTCCACTGAAGCTTTCTTT.

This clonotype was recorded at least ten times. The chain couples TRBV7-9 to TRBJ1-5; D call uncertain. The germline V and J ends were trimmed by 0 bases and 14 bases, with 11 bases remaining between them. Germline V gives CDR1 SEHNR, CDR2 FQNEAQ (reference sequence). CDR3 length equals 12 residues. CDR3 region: CASSLAHGVEHF. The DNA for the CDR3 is TGTGCCAGCAGCTTAGCGCACGGGGTGGAGCATTTT.

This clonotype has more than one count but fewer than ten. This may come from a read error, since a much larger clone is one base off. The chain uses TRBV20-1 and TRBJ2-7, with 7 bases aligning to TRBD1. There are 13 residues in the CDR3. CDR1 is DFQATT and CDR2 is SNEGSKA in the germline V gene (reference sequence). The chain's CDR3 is CSAFDRASYEQCF. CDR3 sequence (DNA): TGCAGTGCATTCGACAGGGCGTCCTACGAGCAGTGCTTC.

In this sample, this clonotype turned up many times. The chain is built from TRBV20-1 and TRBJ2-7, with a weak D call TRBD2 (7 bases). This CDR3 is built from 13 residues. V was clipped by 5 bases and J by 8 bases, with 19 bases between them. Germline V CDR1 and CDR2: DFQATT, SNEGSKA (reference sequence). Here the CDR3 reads CSALGAGEVKQYF. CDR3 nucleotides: TGCAGTGCTTTGGGGGCGGGAGAAGTGAAGCAGTACTTC.

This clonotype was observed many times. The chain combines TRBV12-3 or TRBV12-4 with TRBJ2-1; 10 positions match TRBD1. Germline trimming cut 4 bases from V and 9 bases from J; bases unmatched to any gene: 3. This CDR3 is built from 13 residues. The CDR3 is CASSYRDRGEQFF. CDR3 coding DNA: TGTGCCAGCAGTTACCGGGACAGGGGTGAGCAGTTCTTC.

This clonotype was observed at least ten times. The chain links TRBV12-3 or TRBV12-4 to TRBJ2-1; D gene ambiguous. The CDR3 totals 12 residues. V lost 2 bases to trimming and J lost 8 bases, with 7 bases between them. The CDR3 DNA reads TGTGCCAGCAGTTTACCGGCCGATGAGCAGTTCTTC. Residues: CASSLPADEQFF.

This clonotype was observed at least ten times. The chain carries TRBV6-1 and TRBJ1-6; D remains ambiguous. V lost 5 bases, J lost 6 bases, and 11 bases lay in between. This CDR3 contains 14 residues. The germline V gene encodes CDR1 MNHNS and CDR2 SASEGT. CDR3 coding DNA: TGTGCCAGCAGTCTGACGGGAAGTAATTCACCCCTCCACTTT. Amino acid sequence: CASSLTGSNSPLHF.

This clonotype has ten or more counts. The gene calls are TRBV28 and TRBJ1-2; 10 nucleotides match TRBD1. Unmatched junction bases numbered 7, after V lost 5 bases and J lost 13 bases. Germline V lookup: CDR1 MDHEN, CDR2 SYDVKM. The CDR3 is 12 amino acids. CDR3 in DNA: TGTGCCAGCAGTGGGGACAGGGGTGGCGGCACCTTC. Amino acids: CASSGDRGGGTF.

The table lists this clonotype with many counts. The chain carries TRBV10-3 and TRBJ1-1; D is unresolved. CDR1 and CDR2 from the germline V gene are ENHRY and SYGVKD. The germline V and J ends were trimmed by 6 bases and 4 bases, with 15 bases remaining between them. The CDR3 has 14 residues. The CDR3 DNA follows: TGTGCCATCAGCCAAAGTGCTCAGGCCACTGAAGCTTTCTTT. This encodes CAISQSAQATEAFF.

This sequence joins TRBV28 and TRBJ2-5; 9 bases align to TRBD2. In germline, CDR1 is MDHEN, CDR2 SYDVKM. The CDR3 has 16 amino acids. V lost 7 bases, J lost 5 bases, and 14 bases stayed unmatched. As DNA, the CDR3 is TGTGCCAGCACCCCTCGAGGTAGCGGGGGCCCGGAGACCCAGTACTTC. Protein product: CASTPRGSGGPETQYF.

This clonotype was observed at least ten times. Here the CDR3 DNA reads TGTGCCAGCAGCTCGTACACCGGGACTTCTAACTATGGCTACACCTTC. Protein product: CASSSYTGTSNYGYTF. This chain links TRBV7-2 with TRBJ1-2; maybe TRBD1 (5 bases). The CDR3 totals 16 residues. The germline CDR1 and CDR2 sequences are SGHTA and FQGNSA. Trimming took off 4 bases at V and 0 bases at J, with 15 bases between the two ends.

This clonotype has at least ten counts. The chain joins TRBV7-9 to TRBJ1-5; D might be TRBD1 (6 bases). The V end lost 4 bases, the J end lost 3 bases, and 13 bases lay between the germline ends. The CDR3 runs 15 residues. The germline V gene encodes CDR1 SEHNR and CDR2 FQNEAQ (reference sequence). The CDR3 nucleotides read TGTGCCAGCAGCTCTACAGGGTCGTACAATCAGCCCCAGCATTTT. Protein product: CASSSTGSYNQPQHF.

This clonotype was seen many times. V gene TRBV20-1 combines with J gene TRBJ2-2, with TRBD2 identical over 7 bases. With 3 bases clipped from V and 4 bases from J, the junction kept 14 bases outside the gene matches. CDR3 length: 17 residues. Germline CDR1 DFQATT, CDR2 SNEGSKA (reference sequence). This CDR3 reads CSASPTLMWGGTGELFF. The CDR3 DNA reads TGCAGTGCTAGTCCCACTTTGATGTGGGGGGGCACCGGGGAGCTGTTTTTT.

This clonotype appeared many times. CDR3 loop: CASSAGVGDYGEKLFF. CDR3 nucleotides: TGTGCCAGCAGCGCAGGGGTGGGGGACTATGGTGAAAAACTGTTTTTT. The chain recombines TRBV9 with TRBJ1-4; D possibly corresponds to TRBD1 (6 bases). CDR3 length: 16 residues. Trimming stripped 3 bases from V and 7 bases from J, with 19 bases between. Germline assignment: CDR1 SGDLS and CDR2 YYNGEE.

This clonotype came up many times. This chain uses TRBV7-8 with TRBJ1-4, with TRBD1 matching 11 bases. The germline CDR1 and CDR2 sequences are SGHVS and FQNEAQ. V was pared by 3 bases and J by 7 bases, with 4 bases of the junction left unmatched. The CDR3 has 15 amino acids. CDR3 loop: CASSFGQGAPEKLFF. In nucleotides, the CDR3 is TGTGCCAGCAGCTTCGGACAGGGGGCGCCTGAAAAACTGTTTTTT.

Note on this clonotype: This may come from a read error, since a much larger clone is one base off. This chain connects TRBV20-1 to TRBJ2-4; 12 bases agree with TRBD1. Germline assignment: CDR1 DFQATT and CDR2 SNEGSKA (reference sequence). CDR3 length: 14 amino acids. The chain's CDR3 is CSARWDRGQNTQYF. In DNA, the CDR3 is TGCAGTGCTAGATGGGACAGGGGGCAGAACACTCAGTACTTC.

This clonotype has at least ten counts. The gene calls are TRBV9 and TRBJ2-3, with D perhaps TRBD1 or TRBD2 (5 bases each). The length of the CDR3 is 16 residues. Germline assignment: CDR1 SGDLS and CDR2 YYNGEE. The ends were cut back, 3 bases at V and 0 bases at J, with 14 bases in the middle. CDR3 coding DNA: TGTGCCAGCAGCGGGTCACTAGGGGCGAGCACAGATACGCAGTATTTT. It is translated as CASSGSLGASTDTQYF.

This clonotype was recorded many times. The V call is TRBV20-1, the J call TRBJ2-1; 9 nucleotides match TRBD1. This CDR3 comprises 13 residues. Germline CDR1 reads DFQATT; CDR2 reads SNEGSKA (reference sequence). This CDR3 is CRTGGSSYNEQFF. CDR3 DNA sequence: TGCAGGACAGGGGGGAGCTCCTACAATGAGCAGTTCTTC.